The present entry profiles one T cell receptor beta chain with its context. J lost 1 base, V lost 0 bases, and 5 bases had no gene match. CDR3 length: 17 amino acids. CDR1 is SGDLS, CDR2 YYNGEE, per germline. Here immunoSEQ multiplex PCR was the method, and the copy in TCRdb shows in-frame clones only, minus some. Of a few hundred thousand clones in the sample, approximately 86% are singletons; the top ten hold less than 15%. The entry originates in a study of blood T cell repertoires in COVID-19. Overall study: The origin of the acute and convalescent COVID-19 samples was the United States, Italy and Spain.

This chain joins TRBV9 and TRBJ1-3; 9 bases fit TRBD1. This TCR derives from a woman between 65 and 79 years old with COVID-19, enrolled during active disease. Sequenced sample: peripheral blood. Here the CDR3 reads CASSVGDRVLSGNTIYF. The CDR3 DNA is TGTGCCAGCAGCGTAGGGGACAGGGTACTATCTGGAAACACCATATATTTT.